This T cell receptor beta chain was sequenced for a study of T-cell memory formation after mild COVID-19. The table lists this clonotype with many counts. The antigen remains unidentified. MiXCR was run by TCRdb on the 5' RACE reads, yielding one entry per CDR3 protein. The sample holds fewer than 250,000 distinct CDR3 sequences, roughly a tenth seen once. V lost 7 bases to trimming and J lost 7 bases; unmatched junction nucleotides: 14. The CDR3 totals 15 residues. Study-wide results and limits: Later expanders leaned toward CD4+, whereas clones contracting from day 15 to 85 were balanced CD4/CD8.

J is TRBJ1-1 and V is TRBV12-3 or TRBV12-4; 8 bases align to TRBD1. This clonotype was sampled from a man between 18 and 35 years old who had mild COVID-19 (a few samples of this study predate the infection). Cell type and time point are not known. The specimen was PBMCs or a T cell subset sorted from them (not recorded which). The CDR3: CASTRPGQGENEAFF. CDR3 coding DNA: TGTGCCAGCACCAGGCCCGGACAGGGTGAAAATGAAGCTTTCTTT.